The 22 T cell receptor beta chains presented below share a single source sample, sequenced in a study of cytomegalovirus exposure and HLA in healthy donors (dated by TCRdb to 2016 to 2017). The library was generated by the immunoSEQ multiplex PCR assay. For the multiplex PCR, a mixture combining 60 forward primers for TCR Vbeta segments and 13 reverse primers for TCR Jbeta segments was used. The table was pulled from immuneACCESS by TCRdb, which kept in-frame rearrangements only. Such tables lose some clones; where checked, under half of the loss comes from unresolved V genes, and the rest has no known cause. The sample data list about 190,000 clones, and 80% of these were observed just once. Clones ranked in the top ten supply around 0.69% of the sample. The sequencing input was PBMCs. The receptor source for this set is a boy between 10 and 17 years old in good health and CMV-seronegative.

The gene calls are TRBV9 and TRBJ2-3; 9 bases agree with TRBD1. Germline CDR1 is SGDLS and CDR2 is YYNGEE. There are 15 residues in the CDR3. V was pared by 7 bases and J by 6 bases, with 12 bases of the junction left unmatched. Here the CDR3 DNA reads TGTGCCAGCGAGAGGGGACAGGGAGGGTCGGATACGCAGTATTTT. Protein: CASERGQGGSDTQYF.

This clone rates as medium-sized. CDR3 in amino acids: CASSWQGDSGNTIYF. The CDR3 nucleotides are TGTGCCAGCAGTTGGCAGGGCGACTCTGGAAACACCATATATTTT. The V call is TRBV25-1, the J call TRBJ1-3, with D tentatively TRBD1 (5 bases). V lost 5 bases and J lost 0, with 11 bases in between. The CDR3 runs 15 residues. Germline CDR1 reads MGHDK; CDR2 reads SYGVNS.

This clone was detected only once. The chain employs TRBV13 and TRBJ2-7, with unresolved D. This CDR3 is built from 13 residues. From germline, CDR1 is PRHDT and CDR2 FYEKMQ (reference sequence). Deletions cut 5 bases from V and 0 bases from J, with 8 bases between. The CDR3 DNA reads TGTGCCAGCAGCGTTGTGAGCTCCTACGAGCAGTACTTC. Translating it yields CASSVVSSYEQYF.

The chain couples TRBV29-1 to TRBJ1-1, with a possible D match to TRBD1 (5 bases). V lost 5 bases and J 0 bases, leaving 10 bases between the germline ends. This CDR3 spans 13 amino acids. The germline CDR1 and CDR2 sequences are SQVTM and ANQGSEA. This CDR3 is CSVWGRVNTEAFF. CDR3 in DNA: TGCAGCGTTTGGGGCAGGGTGAACACTGAAGCTTTCTTT.

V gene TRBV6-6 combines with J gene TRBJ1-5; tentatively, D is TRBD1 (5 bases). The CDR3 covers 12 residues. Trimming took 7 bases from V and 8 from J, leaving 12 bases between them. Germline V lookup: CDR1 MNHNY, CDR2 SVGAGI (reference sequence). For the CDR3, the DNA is TGTGCCAGCACCCAGGGTCTAAAGCCCCAGCATTTT. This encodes CASTQGLKPQHF.

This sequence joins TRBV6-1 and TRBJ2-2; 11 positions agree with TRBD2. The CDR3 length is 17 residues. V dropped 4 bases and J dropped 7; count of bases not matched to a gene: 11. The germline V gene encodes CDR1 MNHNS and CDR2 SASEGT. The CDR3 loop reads CASSGASSGRALGELFF. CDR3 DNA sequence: TGTGCCAGCAGTGGGGCGAGTAGCGGGAGGGCCCTCGGGGAGCTGTTTTTT.

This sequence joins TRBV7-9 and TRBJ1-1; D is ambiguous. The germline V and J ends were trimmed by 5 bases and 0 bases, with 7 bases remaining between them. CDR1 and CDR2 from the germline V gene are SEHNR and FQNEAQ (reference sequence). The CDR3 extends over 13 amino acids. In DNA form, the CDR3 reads TGTGCCAGCAGCGCGCAAGTGAACACTGAAGCTTTCTTT. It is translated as CASSAQVNTEAFF.

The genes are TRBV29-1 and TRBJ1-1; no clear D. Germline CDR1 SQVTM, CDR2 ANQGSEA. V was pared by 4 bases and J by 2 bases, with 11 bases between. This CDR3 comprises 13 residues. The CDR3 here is CSVGRGGNTEAFF. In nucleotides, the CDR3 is TGCAGCGTTGGTCGGGGAGGCAACACTGAAGCTTTCTTT.

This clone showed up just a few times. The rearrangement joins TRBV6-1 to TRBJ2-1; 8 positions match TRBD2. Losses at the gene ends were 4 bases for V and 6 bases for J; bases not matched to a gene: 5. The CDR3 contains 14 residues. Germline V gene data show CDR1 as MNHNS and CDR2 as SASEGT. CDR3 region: CASSVLLAGNEQFF. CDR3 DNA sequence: TGTGCCAGCAGTGTTCTGCTAGCGGGCAATGAGCAGTTCTTC.

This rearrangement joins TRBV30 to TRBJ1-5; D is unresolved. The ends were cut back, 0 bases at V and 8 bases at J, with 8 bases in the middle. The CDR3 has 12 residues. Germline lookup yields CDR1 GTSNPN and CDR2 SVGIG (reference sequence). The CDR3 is CAWSVGSEPQHF. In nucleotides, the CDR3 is TGTGCCTGGAGTGTAGGGAGTGAGCCCCAGCATTTT.

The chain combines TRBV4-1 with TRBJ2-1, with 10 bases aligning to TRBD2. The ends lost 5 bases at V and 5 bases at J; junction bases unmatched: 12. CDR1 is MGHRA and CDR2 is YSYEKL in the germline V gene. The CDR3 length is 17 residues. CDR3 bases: TGCGCCAGCAGCTACAAGATGTGGACTAGCGGAAACAATGAGCAGTTCTTC. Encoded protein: CASSYKMWTSGNNEQFF.

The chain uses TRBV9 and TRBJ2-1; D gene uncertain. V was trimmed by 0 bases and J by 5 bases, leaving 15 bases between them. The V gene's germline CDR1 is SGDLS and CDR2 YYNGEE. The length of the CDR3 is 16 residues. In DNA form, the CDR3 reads TGTGCCAGCAGCGTAGGGTGGCGGCCCGTGGACAATGAGCAGTTCTTC. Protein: CASSVGWRPVDNEQFF.

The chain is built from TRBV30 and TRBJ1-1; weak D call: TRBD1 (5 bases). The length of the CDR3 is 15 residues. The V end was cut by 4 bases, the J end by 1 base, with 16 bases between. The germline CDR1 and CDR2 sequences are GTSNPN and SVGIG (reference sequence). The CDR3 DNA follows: TGTGCCTGGAAGTTGTCAGGGCGGAAGAACACTGAAGCTTTCTTT. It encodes CAWKLSGRKNTEAFF.

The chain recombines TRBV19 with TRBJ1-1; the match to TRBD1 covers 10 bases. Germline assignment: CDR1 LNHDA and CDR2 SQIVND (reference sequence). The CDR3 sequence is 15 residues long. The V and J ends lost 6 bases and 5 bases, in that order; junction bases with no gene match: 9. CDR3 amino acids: CASRRTGGWGTEAFF. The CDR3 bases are TGTGCCAGTAGGCGGACAGGGGGATGGGGTACTGAAGCTTTCTTT.

This CDR3 is CASRFATGAYEQYF. In nucleotides, the CDR3 is TGCGCCAGCAGGTTTGCGACAGGGGCCTACGAGCAGTACTTC. The chain employs TRBV5-1 and TRBJ2-5; 8 positions match TRBD1. The DNA end is more similar to TRBJ2-7, so the J call may be wrong. CDR1 and CDR2 from the germline V gene are SGHRS and YFSETQ. This CDR3 contains 14 residues.

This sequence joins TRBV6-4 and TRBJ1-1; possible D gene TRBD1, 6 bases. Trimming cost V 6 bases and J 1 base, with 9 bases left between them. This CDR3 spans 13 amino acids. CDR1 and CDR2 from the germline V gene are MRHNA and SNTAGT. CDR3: CASRNRENTEAFF. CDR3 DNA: TGTGCCAGCAGGAACAGGGAGAACACTGAAGCTTTCTTT.

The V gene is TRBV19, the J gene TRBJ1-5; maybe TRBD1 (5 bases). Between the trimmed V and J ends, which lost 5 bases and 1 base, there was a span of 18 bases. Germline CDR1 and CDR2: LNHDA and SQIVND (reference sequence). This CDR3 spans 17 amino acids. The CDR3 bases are TGTGCCAGTAGTGTCCCCTGGCGAGACAGCAGCAATCAGCCCCAGCATTTT. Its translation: CASSVPWRDSSNQPQHF.

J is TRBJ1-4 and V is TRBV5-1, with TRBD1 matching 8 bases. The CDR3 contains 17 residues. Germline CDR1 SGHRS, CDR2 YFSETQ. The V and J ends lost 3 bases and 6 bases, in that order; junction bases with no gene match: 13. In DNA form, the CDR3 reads TGCGCCAGCAGCTCCGCAAATACAGGGGGAGAAGATGAAAAACTGTTTTTT. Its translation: CASSSANTGGEDEKLFF.

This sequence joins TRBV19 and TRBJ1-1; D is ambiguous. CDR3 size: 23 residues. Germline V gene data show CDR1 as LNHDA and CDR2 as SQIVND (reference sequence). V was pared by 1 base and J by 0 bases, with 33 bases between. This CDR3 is CASSIGGRTLRIRSDSMNTEAFF. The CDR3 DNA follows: TGTGCCAGTAGTATAGGAGGCCGTACCCTGCGTATTAGGAGCGATTCAATGAACACTGAAGCTTTCTTT. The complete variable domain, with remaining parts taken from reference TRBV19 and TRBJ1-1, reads DGGITQSPKYLFRKEGQNVTLSCEQNLNHDAMYWYRQDPGQGLRLIYYSQIVNDFQKGDIAEGYSVSREKKESFPLTVTSAQKNPTAFYLCASSIGGRTLRIRSDSMNTEAFFGQGTRLTVV.

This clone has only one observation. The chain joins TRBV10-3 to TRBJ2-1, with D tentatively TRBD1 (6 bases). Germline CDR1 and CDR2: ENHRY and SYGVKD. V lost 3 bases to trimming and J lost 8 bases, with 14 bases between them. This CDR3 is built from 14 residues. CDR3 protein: CAISDFQGMDEQFF. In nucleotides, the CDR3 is TGTGCCATCAGTGATTTTCAGGGGATGGATGAGCAGTTCTTC.

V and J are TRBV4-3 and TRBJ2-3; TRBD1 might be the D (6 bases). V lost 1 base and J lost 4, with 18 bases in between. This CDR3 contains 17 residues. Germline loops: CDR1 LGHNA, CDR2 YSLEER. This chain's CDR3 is CASSQVRSVRGADTQYF. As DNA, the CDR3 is TGCGCCAGCAGCCAAGTCCGGTCGGTCAGGGGTGCAGATACGCAGTATTTT.

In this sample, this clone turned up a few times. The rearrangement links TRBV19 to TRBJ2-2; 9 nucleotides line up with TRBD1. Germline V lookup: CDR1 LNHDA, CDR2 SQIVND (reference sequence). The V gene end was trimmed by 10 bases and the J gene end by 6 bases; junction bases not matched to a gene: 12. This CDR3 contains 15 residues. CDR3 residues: CATNSGTGTPGELFF. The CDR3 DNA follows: TGTGCCACTAACTCCGGGACAGGGACGCCCGGGGAGCTGTTTTTT.